This record covers a single TCR beta chain. A junction end diverges from the germline sequence, so it may reflect a read error. These data belong to a study of molecular identifiers for immune sequencing clone quantification. Study as a whole: Naive CD8 cell RNA, from roughly 18,000 or 92,000 cells, was split five ways in replicates, with four sequenced.

Preparation methods for the bulk TCR libraries were those previously described, with listed TCR primers. MiXCR was run by TCRdb on the PCR reads, yielding one entry per CDR3 protein. Of over 300,000 distinct CDR3 sequences listed, roughly 24% are singletons. CDR1 is MNHEY and CDR2 is SMNVEV in the germline V gene (reference sequence). This CDR3 has 16 residues. Sorted cell numbers of roughly 20,000 to 1,100,000, with 10%, 30% or 50% RNA, served as input for naive CD8 libraries. Naive CD8 T cells were FACS-sorted by CD8+CD4-CCR7+CD45RA+ markers. Sequencing was carried out using naive CD8+ T cells from blood, with Jurkat cell RNA spiked in. Subset meaning: FACS-sorted CD8+CD4-CCR7+CD45RA+ naive T cells. This clonotype was obtained from a human donor in good health. Some libraries in this study had Jurkat cell RNA spiked in. V and J are TRBV27 and TRBJ2-3, with D possibly matching TRBD2 (8 bases). In nucleotides, the CDR3 is TGTGCCTGCAGTTCAACCGGGACTAGGGGGCCAGATACGCAGTATTTT. This sequence encodes CACSSTGTRGPDTQYF.